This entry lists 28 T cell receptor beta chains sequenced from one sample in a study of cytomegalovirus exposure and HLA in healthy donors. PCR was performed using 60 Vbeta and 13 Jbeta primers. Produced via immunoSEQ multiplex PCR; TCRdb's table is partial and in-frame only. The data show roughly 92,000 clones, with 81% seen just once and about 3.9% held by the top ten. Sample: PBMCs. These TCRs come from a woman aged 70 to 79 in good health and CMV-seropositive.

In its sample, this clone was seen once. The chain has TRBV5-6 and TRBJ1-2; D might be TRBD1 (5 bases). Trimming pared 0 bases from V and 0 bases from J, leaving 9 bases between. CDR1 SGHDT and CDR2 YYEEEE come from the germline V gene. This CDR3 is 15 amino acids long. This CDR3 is CASSLEPGSNYGYTF. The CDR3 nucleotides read TGTGCCAGCAGCTTGGAGCCAGGGTCTAACTATGGCTACACCTTC.

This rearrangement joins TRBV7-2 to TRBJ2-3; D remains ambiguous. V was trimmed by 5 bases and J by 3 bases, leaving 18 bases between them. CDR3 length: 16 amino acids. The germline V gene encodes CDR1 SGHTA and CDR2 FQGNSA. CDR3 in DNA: TGTGCCAGCAGCCCCGGCGGCTTCCGTATTACAGATACGCAGTATTTT. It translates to CASSPGGFRITDTQYF.

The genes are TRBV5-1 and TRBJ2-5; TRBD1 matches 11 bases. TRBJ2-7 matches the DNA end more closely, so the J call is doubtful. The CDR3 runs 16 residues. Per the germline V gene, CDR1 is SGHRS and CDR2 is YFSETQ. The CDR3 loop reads CASSARPGQGAYEQYF. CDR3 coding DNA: TGCGCCAGCAGCGCACGCCCGGGACAGGGGGCCTACGAGCAGTACTTC.

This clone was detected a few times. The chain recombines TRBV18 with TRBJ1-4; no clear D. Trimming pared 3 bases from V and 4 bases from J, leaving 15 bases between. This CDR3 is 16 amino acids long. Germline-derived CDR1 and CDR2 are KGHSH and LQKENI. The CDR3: CASSPTNVGNNEKLFF. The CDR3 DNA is TGTGCCAGCTCACCTACGAACGTCGGGAATAATGAAAAACTGTTTTTT. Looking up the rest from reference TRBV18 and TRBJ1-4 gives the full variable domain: NAGVMQNPRHLVRRRGQEARLRCSPMKGHSHVYWYRQLPEEGLKFMVYLQKENIIDESGMPKERFSAEFPKEGPSILRIQQVVRGDSAAYFCASSPTNVGNNEKLFFGSGTQLSVL.

CDR3 region: CASSPATGDYGYTF. CDR3 DNA: TGTGCCAGCTCACCGGCGACAGGGGACTATGGCTACACCTTC. The chain carries TRBV18 and TRBJ1-2, with 8 bases identical to TRBD1. This CDR3 contains 14 residues. Germline assignment: CDR1 KGHSH and CDR2 LQKENI. V was pared by 3 bases and J by 3 bases, with 3 bases of the junction left unmatched.

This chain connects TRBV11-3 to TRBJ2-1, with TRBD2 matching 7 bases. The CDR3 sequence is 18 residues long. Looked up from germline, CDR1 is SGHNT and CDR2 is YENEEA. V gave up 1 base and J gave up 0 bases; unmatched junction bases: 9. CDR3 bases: TGTGCCAGCAGCTTAGGGGGAGGGGACTCTAACTCCTACAATGAGCAGTTCTTC. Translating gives CASSLGGGDSNSYNEQFF.

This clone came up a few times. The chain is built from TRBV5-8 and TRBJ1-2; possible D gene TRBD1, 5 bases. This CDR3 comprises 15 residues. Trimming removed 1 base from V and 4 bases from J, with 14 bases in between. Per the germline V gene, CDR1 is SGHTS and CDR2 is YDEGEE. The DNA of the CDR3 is TGTGCCAGCAGCTTGAGATTGGCCAGGGCCTATGGCTACACCTTC. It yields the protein CASSLRLARAYGYTF.

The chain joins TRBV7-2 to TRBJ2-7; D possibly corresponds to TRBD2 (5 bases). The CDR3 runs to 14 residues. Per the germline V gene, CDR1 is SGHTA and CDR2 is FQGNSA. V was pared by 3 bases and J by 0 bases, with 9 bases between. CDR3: CASSFSEGSYEQYF. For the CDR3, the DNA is TGTGCCAGCAGCTTTAGCGAAGGCTCCTACGAGCAGTACTTC. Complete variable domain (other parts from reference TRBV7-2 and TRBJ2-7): GAGVSQSPSNKVTEKGKDVELRCDPISGHTALYWYRQSLGQGLEFLIYFQGNSAPDKSGLPSDRFSAERTGGSVSTLTIQRTQQEDSAVYLCASSFSEGSYEQYFGPGTRLTVT.

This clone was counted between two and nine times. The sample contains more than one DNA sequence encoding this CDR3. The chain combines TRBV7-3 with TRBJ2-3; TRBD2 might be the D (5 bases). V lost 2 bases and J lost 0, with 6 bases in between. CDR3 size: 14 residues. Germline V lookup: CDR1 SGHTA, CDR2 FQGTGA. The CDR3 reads CASSLGLSTDTQYF. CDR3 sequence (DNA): TGTGCCAGCAGCTTAGGACTTAGCACAGATACGCAGTATTTT.

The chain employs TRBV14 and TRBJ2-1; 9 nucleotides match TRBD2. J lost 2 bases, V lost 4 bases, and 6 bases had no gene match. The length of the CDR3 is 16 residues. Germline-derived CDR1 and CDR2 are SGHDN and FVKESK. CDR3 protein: CASSLGASGTYNEQFF. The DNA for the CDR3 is TGTGCCAGCAGCCTAGGGGCTAGCGGGACCTACAATGAGCAGTTCTTC.

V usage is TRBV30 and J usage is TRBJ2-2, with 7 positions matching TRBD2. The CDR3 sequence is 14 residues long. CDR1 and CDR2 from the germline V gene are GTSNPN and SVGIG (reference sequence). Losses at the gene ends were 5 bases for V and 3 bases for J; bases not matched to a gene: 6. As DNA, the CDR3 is TGTGCCTGGGGGAGGGGCGGGGACACCGGGGAGCTGTTTTTT. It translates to CAWGRGGDTGELFF. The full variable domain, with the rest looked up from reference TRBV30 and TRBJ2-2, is SQTIHQWPATLVQPVGSPLSLECTVEGTSNPNLYWYRQAAGRGLQLLFYSVGIGQISSEVPQNLSASRPQDRQFILSSKKLLLSDSGFYLCAWGRGGDTGELFFGEGSRLTVL.

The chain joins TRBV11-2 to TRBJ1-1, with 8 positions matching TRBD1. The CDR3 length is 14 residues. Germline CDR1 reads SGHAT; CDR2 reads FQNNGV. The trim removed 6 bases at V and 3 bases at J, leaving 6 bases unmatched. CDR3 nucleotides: TGTGCCAGCAGTTCAGACAGGGGCGACACTGAAGCTTTCTTT. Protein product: CASSSDRGDTEAFF.

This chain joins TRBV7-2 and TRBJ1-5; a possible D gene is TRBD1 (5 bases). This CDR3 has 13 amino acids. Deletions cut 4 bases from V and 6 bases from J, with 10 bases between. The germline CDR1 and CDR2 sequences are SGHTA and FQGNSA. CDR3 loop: CASSYWGGQPQHF. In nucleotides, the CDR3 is TGTGCCAGCAGCTATTGGGGGGGTCAGCCCCAGCATTTT.

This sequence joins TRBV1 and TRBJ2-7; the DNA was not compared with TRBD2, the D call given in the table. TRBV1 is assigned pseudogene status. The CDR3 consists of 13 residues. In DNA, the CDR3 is TGCACCAGCAGCCAAGACAGACTCTACGAGCAGTACTTC. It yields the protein CTSSQDRLYEQYF.

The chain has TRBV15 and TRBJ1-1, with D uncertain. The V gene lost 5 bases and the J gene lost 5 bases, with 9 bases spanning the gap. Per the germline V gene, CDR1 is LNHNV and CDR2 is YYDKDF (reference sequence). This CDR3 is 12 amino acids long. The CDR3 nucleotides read TGTGCCACCAGCGCCCGGGAAACTGAAGCTTTCTTT. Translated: CATSARETEAFF.

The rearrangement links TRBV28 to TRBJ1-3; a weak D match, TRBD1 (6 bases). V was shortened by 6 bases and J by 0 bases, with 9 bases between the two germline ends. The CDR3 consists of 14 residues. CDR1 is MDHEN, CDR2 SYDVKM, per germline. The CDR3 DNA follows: TGTGCCAGCAGGGGGGCGTCCTCTGGAAACACCATATATTTT. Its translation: CASRGASSGNTIYF.

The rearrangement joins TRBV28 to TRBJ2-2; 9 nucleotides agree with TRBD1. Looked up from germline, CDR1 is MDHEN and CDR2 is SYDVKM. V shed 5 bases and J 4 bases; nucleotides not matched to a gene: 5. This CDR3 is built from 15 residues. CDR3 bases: TGTGCCAGCAGTCCAGGGGGACAGGGCACCGGGGAGCTGTTTTTT. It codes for CASSPGGQGTGELFF.

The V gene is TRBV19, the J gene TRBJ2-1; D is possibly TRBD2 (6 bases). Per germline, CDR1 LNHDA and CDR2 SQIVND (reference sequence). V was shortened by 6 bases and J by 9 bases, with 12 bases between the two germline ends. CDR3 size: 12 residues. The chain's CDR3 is CASSLSGVEQFF. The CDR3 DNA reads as TGTGCCAGTAGCCTGTCGGGGGTTGAGCAGTTCTTC.

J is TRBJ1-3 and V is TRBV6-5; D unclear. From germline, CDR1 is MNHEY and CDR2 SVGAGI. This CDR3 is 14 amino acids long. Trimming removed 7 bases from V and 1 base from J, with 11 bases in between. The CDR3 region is CASILTESGNTIYF. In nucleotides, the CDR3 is TGTGCCAGCATCCTCACAGAATCTGGAAACACCATATATTTT.

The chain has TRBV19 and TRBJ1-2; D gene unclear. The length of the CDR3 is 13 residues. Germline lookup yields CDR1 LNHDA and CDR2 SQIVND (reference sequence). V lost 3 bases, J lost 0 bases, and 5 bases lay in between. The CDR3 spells CASSIRSNYGYTF. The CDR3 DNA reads TGTGCCAGTAGTATTCGTTCTAACTATGGCTACACCTTC.

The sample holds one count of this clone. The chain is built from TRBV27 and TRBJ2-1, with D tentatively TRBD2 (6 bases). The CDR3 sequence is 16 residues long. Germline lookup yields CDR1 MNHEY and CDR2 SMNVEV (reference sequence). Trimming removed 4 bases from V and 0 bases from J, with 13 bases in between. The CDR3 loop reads CASSSFAGISYNEQFF. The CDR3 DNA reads TGTGCCAGCAGTTCCTTCGCGGGAATCTCCTACAATGAGCAGTTCTTC.

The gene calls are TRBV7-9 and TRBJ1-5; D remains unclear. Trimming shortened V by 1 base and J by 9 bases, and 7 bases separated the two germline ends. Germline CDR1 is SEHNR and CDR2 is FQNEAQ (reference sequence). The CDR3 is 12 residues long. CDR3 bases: TGTGCCAGCAGCTTAGATGTAATGCCCCAGCATTTT. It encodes CASSLDVMPQHF.

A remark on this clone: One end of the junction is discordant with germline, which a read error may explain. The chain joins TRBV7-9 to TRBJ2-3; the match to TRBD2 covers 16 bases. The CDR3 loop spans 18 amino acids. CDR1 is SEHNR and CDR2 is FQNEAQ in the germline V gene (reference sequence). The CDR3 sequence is CSSSRGTSGRAVADTQYF. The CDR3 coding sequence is TGTTCCAGCAGCCGAGGGACTAGCGGGAGGGCGGTGGCGGATACGCAGTATTTT. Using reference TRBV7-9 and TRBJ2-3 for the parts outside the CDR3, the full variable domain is DTGVSQNPRHKITKRGQNVTFRCDPISEHNRLYWYRQTLGQGPEFLTYFQNEAQLEKSRLLSDRFSAERPKGSFSTLEIQRTEQGDSAMYLCSSSRGTSGRAVADTQYFGPGTRLTVL.

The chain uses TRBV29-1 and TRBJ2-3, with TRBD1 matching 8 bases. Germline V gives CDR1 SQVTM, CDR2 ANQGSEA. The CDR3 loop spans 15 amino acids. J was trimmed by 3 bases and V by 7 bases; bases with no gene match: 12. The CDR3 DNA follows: TGCAGCGCGACTGATCAGGACAGGGCAACAGATACGCAGTATTTT. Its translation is CSATDQDRATDTQYF.

The CDR3 DNA reads TGTGCCAGCAGCTTAACGAGGGATGCCTACAATGAGCAGTTCTTC. Its protein is CASSLTRDAYNEQFF. The rearrangement joins TRBV7-2 to TRBJ2-1, with D tentatively TRBD2 (5 bases). The germline V and J ends were trimmed by 2 bases and 2 bases, with 10 bases remaining between them. The CDR3 contains 15 residues. Germline lookup yields CDR1 SGHTA and CDR2 FQGNSA.

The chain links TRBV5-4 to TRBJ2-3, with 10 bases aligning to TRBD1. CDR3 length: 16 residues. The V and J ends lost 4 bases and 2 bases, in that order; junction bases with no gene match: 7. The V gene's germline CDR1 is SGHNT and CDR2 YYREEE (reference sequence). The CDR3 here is CASSKSGQGVTDTQYF. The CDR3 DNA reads TGTGCCAGCAGCAAATCTGGACAGGGGGTCACAGATACGCAGTATTTT.

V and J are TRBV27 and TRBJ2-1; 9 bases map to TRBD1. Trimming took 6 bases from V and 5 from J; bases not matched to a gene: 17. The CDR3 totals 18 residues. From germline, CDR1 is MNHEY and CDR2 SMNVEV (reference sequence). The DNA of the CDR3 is TGTGCCAGCAGCCCGTTATCCATTTCGGGACAGGGTAACAATGAGCAGTTCTTC. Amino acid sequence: CASSPLSISGQGNNEQFF.

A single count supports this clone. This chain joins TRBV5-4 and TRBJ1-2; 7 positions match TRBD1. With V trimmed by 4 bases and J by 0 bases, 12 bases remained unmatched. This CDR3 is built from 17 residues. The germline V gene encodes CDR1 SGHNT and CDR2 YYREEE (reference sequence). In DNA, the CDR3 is TGTGCCAGCAGCCCGAAACAACAGGGGAACTCTAACTATGGCTACACCTTC. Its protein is CASSPKQQGNSNYGYTF.